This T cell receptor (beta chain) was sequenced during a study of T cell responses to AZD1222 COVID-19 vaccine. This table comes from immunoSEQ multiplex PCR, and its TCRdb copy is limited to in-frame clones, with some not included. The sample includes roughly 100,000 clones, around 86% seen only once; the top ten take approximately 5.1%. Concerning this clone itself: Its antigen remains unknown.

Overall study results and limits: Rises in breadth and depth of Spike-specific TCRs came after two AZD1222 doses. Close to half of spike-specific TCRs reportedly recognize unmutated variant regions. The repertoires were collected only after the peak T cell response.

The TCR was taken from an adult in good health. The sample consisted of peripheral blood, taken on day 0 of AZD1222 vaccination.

The CDR3 nucleotides read TGCAGCGTTGATGCGGCGGGAGCGAGCACCGGGGAGCTGTTTTTT. Its translation is CSVDAAGASTGELFF. The V gene is TRBV29-1, the J gene TRBJ2-2, with 7 bases identical to TRBD2. CDR1 is SQVTM, CDR2 ANQGSEA, per germline. Trimming removed 3 bases from V and 4 bases from J; junction bases left unmatched: 8. There are 15 residues in the CDR3.